This T cell receptor beta chain emerged from a study of T-cell memory formation after mild COVID-19 (dated by TCRdb to 2020 to 2022). Context from the whole study: TCR sequence clusters from the two donors were found to be largely donor specific. In a couple of donors, T-cell clones that expanded and contracted after mild COVID-19 were tracked by sequencing TCRalpha and TCRbeta repertoires over time. The cohort comprised two young, previously healthy adult volunteers, one female and one male.

Reading from cysteine to phenylalanine, the CDR3 counts 13 amino acids. Only the CDR3 region is kept as DNA, spanning 39 bases read in frame from base 1. Relative to germline, V is missing 0 bases and J is missing 10 bases, with 2 bases of the junction outside any gene match. CDR1 and CDR2 are drawn from the germline V gene: KGHDR, SFDVKD. Reads for this sample came from an Illumina NovaSeq 6000. TCRalpha and TCRbeta cDNA libraries were constructed by 5'RACE with constant-segment primers, with sample barcodes and unique molecular identifiers being introduced. Trizol reagent was used to extract RNA from every sample. The libraries were amplified in two PCR steps, and the second step added a second sample barcode and Illumina TruSeq adapters. Sequencing of the libraries was done on an Illumina NovaSeq, producing 2 x 150 bp paired-end reads. Per the authors' processing: The reads were demultiplexed and collapsed into UMI-guided consensus sequences using migec v1.2.7. Using mixcr v2.1.11, the UMI consensuses were aligned to TRA and TRB V and J templates and assembled into clonotypes. Clonotypes were classified as expanded or contracted when called significant by both edgeR and NoisET, with noise models trained on biological replicates. edgeR calls used a false discovery rate-adjusted p below 0.01 and a log2 fold-change threshold of 1. As an exploratory analysis of dynamics, max-normalized trajectories of the 1000 most abundant clonotypes were examined by PCA with hierarchical clustering. Separately sequenced CD4+ and CD8+ repertoires were used to assign a CD4 or CD8 phenotype to each responding clone. The public reads were reprocessed in TCRdb via fastp at Q25 and MiXCR, keeping in-frame beta chains. Rows are unified per CDR3 protein, each entry keeping the most common DNA and genes. TCRdb's processing, not the authors', yielded these V and J calls. The sample contains 450,000 or so distinct CDR3 sequences, around 27% of them found a single time. The ten largest clonotypes hold around an eighth of the sample.

This clonotype was detected only a few times. Its target antigen remains unknown. Qualities for individual bases were not recorded, and no much larger clone is one base off. Ficoll-Paque density gradient centrifugation was the method used to isolate PBMCs. What the study reported, not specific to this receptor: Balanced CD4/CD8 phenotypes were observed for clones contracting from day 15 to 85, whereas a bias towards CD4+ was observed for a second wave of clones expanding from day 15 to 37. SARS-CoV-2 specificity was not confirmed for the second-wave clones peaking on day 37. Contracting CD4+ clones were located mainly in the CM and EM memory subsets, whereas CD8+ clones were found to be enriched in EMRA. Some responding clones were detected in pre-infection memory, which suggested that pre-existing cross-reactive memory T cells had joined the SARS-CoV-2 response. Only a couple of mild cases were covered in the study, and larger cohorts including severe cases with pre-infection samples were considered necessary.

The source is an adult woman who had mild COVID-19 (a few samples of this study predate the infection). The sample titles of this study are shuffled in the database, so cell type and time point are left out; the donor was told from shared clones. The specimen sequenced was PBMCs or a T cell subset sorted from them (not recorded which). The chain was built from TRBV24-1 and TRBJ2-1; the central 7 bases match TRBD1. The DNA is as follows: TGTGCCACCAGTGATTTGTCCAGGGGGGAGCAGTTCTTC. Translated, this is CATSDLSRGEQFF.